A selection of T cell receptor beta chains follows, all from one sample in a study of cytomegalovirus exposure and HLA in healthy donors. TCRdb's table, derived via immunoSEQ multiplex PCR, lists solely in-frame clones and lacks some. The table lists more than 250,000 clones, 87% of them singletons. Sequencing used PBMCs. All receptors come from a woman in her twenties or thirties in good health and CMV-seropositive. CDR3s include the opening cysteine and the closing phenylalanine or tryptophan. Fields, in order: V gene, D gene, J gene, clone size, CDR3 DNA, CDR3 protein. A D gene is named only where the DNA matches it firmly. A clone size is listed for some rows: how often the clone was seen (once, few, many), or a class if it is expanded.

>TRBV4-3|TRBD1|TRBJ2-7|.
TGCGCCAGCAGCCTTTTTGTGGGACAGGGGGCCTACGAGCAGTACTTC
CASSLFVGQGAYEQYF
>TRBV28|.|TRBJ1-1|.
TGTGCCAGCAGTTTGTGGGGGAACACTGAAGCTTTCTTT
CASSLWGNTEAFF
>TRBV7-9|TRBD1|TRBJ1-5|few
TGTGCCAGCAGCCAAGACAGGGTTGGTCAGCCCCAGCATTTT
CASSQDRVGQPQHF
>TRBV15|.|TRBJ2-5|.
TGTGCCACCAGCAGAGATCTGGGCCCCCAAGAGACCCAGTACTTC
CATSRDLGPQETQYF
>TRBV4-1|TRBD1|TRBJ1-2|.
TGCGCCAGCAGCCCGCGGCCTGGGACAGAAGATAACTATGGCTACACCTTC
CASSPRPGTEDNYGYTF
>TRBV4-1|TRBD1|TRBJ1-1|.
TGCGCCAGCAGCCTCCTGCTCGCGAACACAGGGGCGAACACTGAAGCTTTCTTT
CASSLLLANTGANTEAFF
>TRBV2|.|TRBJ2-7|.
TGTGCCAGCAGTGAACCAACTCCAGGGAGTGAATGGGCCAATTACGAGCAGTACTTC
CASSEPTPGSEWANYEQYF
>TRBV7-2|.|TRBJ2-5|few
TGTGCCAGCAGCTTAGTGGAGACCCAGTACTTC
CASSLVETQYF
>TRBV11-3|TRBD1|TRBJ1-1|.
TGTGCCAGCAGCACCCAGGGGGCGGACACTGAAGCTTTCTTT
CASSTQGADTEAFF
>TRBV11-3|.|TRBJ2-5|.
TGTGCCAGCAGCTTCGGAGCAGGGGTCCAAGAGACCCAGTACTTC
CASSFGAGVQETQYF
>TRBV18|.|TRBJ2-7|.
TGTGCCAGCTCACCCCGAGCAGGTAGTAGCTACGAGCAGTACTTC
CASSPRAGSSYEQYF
>TRBV7-9|.|TRBJ1-2|.
TGTGCCAGCACCCAAATCCAGGGGAGAGGCTACACCTTC
CASTQIQGRGYTF
>TRBV28|.|TRBJ1-5|.
TGTGCCAGCAGTTTCTACCCGGGGGGGCAGAATCAGCCCCAGCATTTT
CASSFYPGGQNQPQHF
>TRBV18|TRBD1|TRBJ2-7|once
TGTGCCAGCTCACCAGGGACAGGATCATCCTACGAGCAGTACTTC
CASSPGTGSSYEQYF
>TRBV7-9|.|TRBJ2-3|.
TGTGCCAGCAGCCCAGCAGGGCAGTGGAGGGATACGCAGTATTTT
CASSPAGQWRDTQYF
>TRBV9|.|TRBJ2-2|few
TGTGCCAGCAGCGTATTCGCCGGGGAGCTGTTTTTT
CASSVFAGELFF
>TRBV7-7|.|TRBJ2-5|.
TGTGCCAGCAGCCGAGGGGGTTCAGAGACCCAGTACTTC
CASSRGGSETQYF
>TRBV11-3|TRBD1|TRBJ2-1|once
TGTGCCAGCAGCTTCTCCGGGACAGGGCCCAATGAGCAGTTCTTC
CASSFSGTGPNEQFF
>TRBV4-1|.|TRBJ1-3|.
TGCGCCAGCAGCCAAGATAATCTTGGGGGAAACACCATATATTTT
CASSQDNLGGNTIYF
>TRBV30|.|TRBJ1-2|.
TGTGCCTGGAGTGTAAGCCAGGGGCATGGCTACACCTTC
CAWSVSQGHGYTF
>TRBV7-2|.|TRBJ2-7|.
TGTGCCAGCAGCCTGGGAGTAGAGCAGTACTTC
CASSLGVEQYF
>TRBV28|.|TRBJ1-4|.
TGTGCCAGCAGACCTGGACGAGAGGAAAAACTGTTTTTT
CASRPGREEKLFF
>TRBV20-1|.|TRBJ1-2|.
TGCAGTACTTGGGTTCCTCTCGGCTACACCTTC
CSTWVPLGYTF
>TRBV9|TRBD1|TRBJ1-1|.
TGTGCCAGCAGCGGGGACAGGGAAAACACTGAAGCTTTCTTT
CASSGDRENTEAFF
>TRBV7-6|TRBD2|TRBJ2-7|once
TGTGCCAGCAGCCCCGGGGGGGGGTCCTACGAGCAGTACTTC
CASSPGGGSYEQYF
>TRBV7-2|TRBD1|TRBJ2-5|.
TGTGCCAGCAGCTTCCCGGGACAGGATAAAGAGACCCAGTACTTC
CASSFPGQDKETQYF
>TRBV5-1|.|TRBJ2-1|once
TGCGCCAGCAGCCCGGGGGACTTCTCCTACAATGAGCAGTTCTTC
CASSPGDFSYNEQFF
>TRBV27|.|TRBJ2-7|.
TGTGCCAGCAGTTTGAGGTCCGCCTACGAGCAGTACTTC
CASSLRSAYEQYF
>TRBV4-3|TRBD1|TRBJ1-2|.
TGCGCCAGCAGCCATATGACCGGGACAGGGGATTATGGCTACACCTTC
CASSHMTGTGDYGYTF
>TRBV2|TRBD1|TRBJ1-6|.
TGTGCCAGCAGGCCCGGGACAGGGATCAATTCACCCCTCCACTTT
CASRPGTGINSPLHF
>TRBV15|.|TRBJ1-2|.
TGTGCCACAACTACAGCGAGAGGCTATGGCTACACCTTC
CATTTARGYGYTF
>TRBV9|.|TRBJ1-2|.
TGTGCCAGCAGCGTAGCGACAGAAAACTATGGCTACACCTTC
CASSVATENYGYTF
>TRBV29-1|.|TRBJ2-1|.
TGCAGCGTTGGAAACAATGAGCAGTTCTTC
CSVGNNEQFF
>TRBV30|.|TRBJ2-7|.
TGTGCCTGGAGTAGGGGGGACACCTACGAGCAGTACTTC
CAWSRGDTYEQYF
>TRBV7-8|.|TRBJ2-7|.
TGTGCCAGCAGCCACCCCGACGAGCAGTACTTC
CASSHPDEQYF
>TRBV29-1|.|TRBJ2-1|.
TGCAGCGTTGAAGGTGGACAGTACAATGAGCAGTTCTTC
CSVEGGQYNEQFF
>TRBV7-9|TRBD1|TRBJ1-2|once
TGTGCCAGCAGCTCCGGGACAGCTTATGGCTACACCTTC
CASSSGTAYGYTF
>TRBV5-4|TRBD2|TRBJ2-1|.
TGTGCCAGCAGCTTGGACGGCGGGAGGACGGTCAATGAGCAGTTCTTC
CASSLDGGRTVNEQFF
>TRBV4-1|.|TRBJ2-3|.
TGCGCCAGCAGCCAAGATCCCGGGGCAGATACGCAGTATTTT
CASSQDPGADTQYF
>TRBV9|TRBD2|TRBJ2-1|.
TGTGCCAGCAGCCTCCCTATGAGCGGGGATTCCAATGAGCAGTTCTTC
CASSLPMSGDSNEQFF
>TRBV7-8|.|TRBJ1-6|.
TGTGCCAGCAGCTTAGCTTTTTCACCCCTCCACTTT
CASSLAFSPLHF
>TRBV5-6|.|TRBJ1-4|.
TGTGCCAGCAGCTTGGTGCATCTTGCAACTAATGAAAAACTGTTTTTT
CASSLVHLATNEKLFF
>TRBV29-1|.|TRBJ2-3|once
TGCAGCGTTCCCACACCGTCGGGGACAGATACGCAGTATTTT
CSVPTPSGTDTQYF
>TRBV27|.|TRBJ1-1|.
TGTGCCAGCAGTTTAGTCAGATTCACTGAAGCTTTCTTT
CASSLVRFTEAFF
>TRBV11-3|.|TRBJ2-5|once
TGTGCCAGCAGCTCCTCGGAGGGGGCAATGAGAGAGACCCAGTACTTC
CASSSSEGAMRETQYF
>TRBV5-1|.|TRBJ2-7|.
TGCGCCAGCAGCTTGGCCATTCCATACGAGCAGTACTTC
CASSLAIPYEQYF
>TRBV19|.|TRBJ2-1|.
TGTGCCAGTAGTATTGGAACGGGAATAATCGTCAATGAGCAGTTCTTC
CASSIGTGIIVNEQFF
>TRBV7-2|TRBD2|TRBJ2-1|.
TGTGCCAGCAGCTTCGGCGGGGGGGCAATTTACAATGAGCAGTTCTTC
CASSFGGGAIYNEQFF
>TRBV19|TRBD1|TRBJ2-5|.
TGTGCCAGTAAGTCTGACAGGGGTTCTCGGACCCAGTACTTC
CASKSDRGSRTQYF